The present T cell receptor (beta chain) was sequenced within a study of blood T cell repertoires in COVID-19. On the study more broadly: From the United States, Italy and Spain came samples of acute and convalescent COVID-19. PBMCs, B-cell-depleted T cells, or T cells provided the cDNA or gDNA that made up the material.

V shed 0 bases, J shed 3 bases, and the junction held 8 bases outside the gene matches. From germline, CDR1 is MGHRA and CDR2 YSYEKL. The CDR3 extends over 18 amino acids. As handled by the study authors: Using reference gene primer amplification, nucleated cell counts were estimated. Sequencing used immunoSEQ multiplex PCR; TCRdb keeps in-frame clones, though not all of them. The V and J calls and the clone size are those of that table, but D and trimming were determined from the DNA. The sample lists about 210,000 clones, around 83% seen once, with about 10% in the top ten. This clonotype was obtained from a man aged 50 to 60 with active or convalescent COVID-19. Sample: peripheral blood. The chain combines TRBV4-1 with TRBJ2-7, with 13 bases identical to TRBD2. In DNA, the CDR3 is TGCGCCAGCAGCCAAGAAGGGACTAGCGGGGTTATCTTCTACGAGCAGTACTTC. It yields the protein CASSQEGTSGVIFYEQYF.